This is a list of T cell receptor beta chains from one sample in a study of blood T cell repertoires in COVID-19. The protocol was immunoSEQ multiplex PCR, while the TCRdb copy is restricted to in-frame clones and leaves out a portion. Among more than 200,000 clones listed, 80% to 90% were seen once. The sequencing input was peripheral blood. These receptors were collected from a man older than 75 with acute or convalescent COVID-19. Both conserved end residues are part of each CDR3. The order of the fields is clone size, J gene, V gene, D gene, CDR3 protein, CDR3 DNA. D genes are given only for firm matches. A row's size may be missing; if present it is once, few, many or a size class.

clone size: NA
J gene: TRBJ2-2
V gene: TRBV5-1
D gene: TRBD2
CDR3 protein: CASSLGTSGSGTGELFF
CDR3 DNA: TGCGCCAGCAGCCTTGGGACTAGCGGGAGTGGAACCGGGGAGCTGTTTTTT

clone size: NA
J gene: TRBJ1-4
V gene: TRBV4-3
D gene: NA
CDR3 protein: CASSANLGREKLFF
CDR3 DNA: TGCGCCAGCAGCGCAAATCTTGGCAGGGAAAAACTGTTTTTT

clone size: NA
J gene: TRBJ1-2
V gene: TRBV12-3/TRBV12-4
D gene: TRBD1
CDR3 protein: CASSPDRGYGYTF
CDR3 DNA: TGTGCCAGCAGCCCGGACAGGGGTTACGGCTACACCTTC

clone size: NA
J gene: TRBJ1-4
V gene: TRBV7-3
D gene: TRBD1
CDR3 protein: CASSLGQGSEKLFF
CDR3 DNA: TGTGCCAGCAGCTTGGGACAGGGAAGTGAAAAACTGTTTTTT

clone size: NA
J gene: TRBJ1-3
V gene: TRBV24-1
D gene: TRBD1
CDR3 protein: CATSGGQGASGNTIYF
CDR3 DNA: TGTGCCACCAGTGGAGGACAGGGGGCTTCTGGAAACACCATATATTTT

clone size: NA
J gene: TRBJ2-2
V gene: TRBV7-2
D gene: TRBD1
CDR3 protein: CASSEDRGRAGELFF
CDR3 DNA: TGTGCCAGCAGCGAAGACAGGGGGCGGGCCGGGGAGCTGTTTTTT

clone size: NA
J gene: TRBJ2-1
V gene: TRBV7-3
D gene: TRBD2
CDR3 protein: CASSPRTSGYNEQFF
CDR3 DNA: TGTGCCAGCAGCCCCCGGACTAGCGGTTACAATGAGCAGTTCTTC

clone size: NA
J gene: TRBJ2-3
V gene: TRBV28
D gene: TRBD2
CDR3 protein: CASTLSAGGRDTQYF
CDR3 DNA: TGTGCCAGCACCCTATCTGCGGGAGGCCGAGATACGCAGTATTTT

clone size: NA
J gene: TRBJ1-3
V gene: TRBV9
D gene: NA
CDR3 protein: CASSVEVGAAGNTIYF
CDR3 DNA: TGTGCCAGCAGCGTAGAAGTGGGGGCCGCCGGAAACACCATATATTTT

clone size: NA
J gene: TRBJ1-5
V gene: TRBV3-1/TRBV3-2
D gene: NA
CDR3 protein: CASSQRSVKSSSNQPQHF
CDR3 DNA: TGTGCCAGCAGCCAACGGTCCGTCAAGTCTTCTAGCAATCAGCCCCAGCATTTT

clone size: once
J gene: TRBJ2-6
V gene: TRBV9
D gene: NA
CDR3 protein: CASSVGASGANVLTF
CDR3 DNA: TGTGCCAGCAGCGTAGGCGCGTCTGGGGCCAACGTCCTGACTTTC

clone size: NA
J gene: TRBJ1-4
V gene: TRBV19
D gene: NA
CDR3 protein: CASGRGGNEKLFF
CDR3 DNA: TGTGCCAGTGGTCGCGGGGGGAATGAAAAACTGTTTTTT

clone size: NA
J gene: TRBJ2-1
V gene: TRBV5-1
D gene: NA
CDR3 protein: CASTPGEAYNEQFF
CDR3 DNA: TGCGCCAGCACCCCCGGGGAGGCCTACAATGAGCAGTTCTTC

clone size: NA
J gene: TRBJ1-2
V gene: TRBV19
D gene: NA
CDR3 protein: CAIKAGVEYGYTF
CDR3 DNA: TGTGCCATTAAGGCGGGGGTTGAGTATGGCTACACCTTC

clone size: NA
J gene: TRBJ1-6
V gene: TRBV7-8
D gene: NA
CDR3 protein: CASSNIGREGLGSPLHF
CDR3 DNA: TGTGCCAGCAGCAATATTGGACGGGAGGGATTGGGTTCACCCCTCCACTTT

clone size: few
J gene: TRBJ2-1
V gene: TRBV3-1/TRBV3-2
D gene: TRBD2
CDR3 protein: CASSQKREAVNEQFF
CDR3 DNA: TGTGCCAGCAGCCAAAAGCGGGAGGCGGTGAATGAGCAGTTCTTC

clone size: once
J gene: TRBJ1-2
V gene: TRBV9
D gene: TRBD1
CDR3 protein: CASSVARAGGESGYTF
CDR3 DNA: TGTGCCAGCAGCGTAGCCCGGGCAGGGGGCGAGAGTGGCTACACCTTC

clone size: NA
J gene: TRBJ2-1
V gene: TRBV3-1/TRBV3-2
D gene: NA
CDR3 protein: CASSQLQGYNEQFF
CDR3 DNA: TGTGCCAGCAGCCAACTCCAGGGGTACAATGAGCAGTTCTTC

clone size: NA
J gene: TRBJ2-7
V gene: TRBV28
D gene: NA
CDR3 protein: CASSLSRRGTEQYF
CDR3 DNA: TGTGCCAGCAGTTTATCCAGGCGGGGAACCGAGCAGTACTTC

clone size: NA
J gene: TRBJ2-7
V gene: TRBV3-1/TRBV3-2
D gene: NA
CDR3 protein: CASSPRHDSKYEQYF
CDR3 DNA: TGTGCCAGCAGTCCAAGACATGATTCCAAGTACGAGCAGTACTTC

clone size: few
J gene: TRBJ2-7
V gene: TRBV10-3
D gene: TRBD1
CDR3 protein: CAITGDRSDEQYF
CDR3 DNA: TGTGCCATCACAGGGGACAGGTCCGACGAGCAGTACTTC

clone size: NA
J gene: TRBJ2-7
V gene: TRBV19
D gene: TRBD2
CDR3 protein: CASSKGLDPTYEQYF
CDR3 DNA: TGTGCCAGTAGTAAAGGACTAGACCCTACCTACGAGCAGTACTTC

clone size: NA
J gene: TRBJ2-3
V gene: TRBV11-1
D gene: TRBD2
CDR3 protein: CASSLISGGAPDTQYF
CDR3 DNA: TGTGCCAGCAGCTTGATCAGCGGGGGGGCACCAGATACGCAGTATTTT

clone size: NA
J gene: TRBJ2-6
V gene: TRBV19
D gene: TRBD1
CDR3 protein: CASSRLPGQGSLSGANVLTF
CDR3 DNA: TGTGCCAGTAGTCGCCTACCGGGACAGGGGAGTTTGTCTGGGGCCAACGTCCTGACTTTC

clone size: NA
J gene: TRBJ1-6
V gene: TRBV18
D gene: TRBD1
CDR3 protein: CASSPRDSNSPLHF
CDR3 DNA: TGTGCCAGCTCACCAAGGGACAGTAATTCACCCCTCCACTTT

clone size: NA
J gene: TRBJ2-1
V gene: TRBV5-1
D gene: TRBD2
CDR3 protein: CASTGLAGGPADEQFF
CDR3 DNA: TGCGCCAGCACGGGACTAGCGGGAGGGCCGGCGGATGAGCAGTTCTTC

clone size: NA
J gene: TRBJ1-2
V gene: TRBV18
D gene: NA
CDR3 protein: CASSPGGFNGYTF
CDR3 DNA: TGTGCCAGCTCACCAGGAGGGTTCAATGGCTACACCTTC

clone size: NA
J gene: TRBJ2-3
V gene: TRBV11-2
D gene: NA
CDR3 protein: CASSFSGGFRDTQYF
CDR3 DNA: TGTGCCAGCAGCTTCTCAGGAGGTTTTCGAGATACGCAGTATTTT